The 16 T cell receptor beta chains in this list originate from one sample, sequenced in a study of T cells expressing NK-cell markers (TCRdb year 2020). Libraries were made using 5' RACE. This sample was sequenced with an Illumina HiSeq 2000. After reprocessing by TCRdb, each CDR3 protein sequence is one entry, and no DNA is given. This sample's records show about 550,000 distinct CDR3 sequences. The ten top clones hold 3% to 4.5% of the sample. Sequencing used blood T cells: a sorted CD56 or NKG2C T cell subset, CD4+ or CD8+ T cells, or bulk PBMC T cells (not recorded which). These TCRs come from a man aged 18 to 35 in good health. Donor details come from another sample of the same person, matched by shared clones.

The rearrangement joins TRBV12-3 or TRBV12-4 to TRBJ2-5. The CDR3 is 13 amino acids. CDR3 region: CASSFTRKETQYF.

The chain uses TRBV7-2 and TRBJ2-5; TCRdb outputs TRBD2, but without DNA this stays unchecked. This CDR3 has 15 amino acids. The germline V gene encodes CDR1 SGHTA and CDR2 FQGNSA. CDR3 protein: CASSLQGTAQETQYF. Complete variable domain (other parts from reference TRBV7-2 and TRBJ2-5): GAGVSQSPSNKVTEKGKDVELRCDPISGHTALYWYRQSLGQGLEFLIYFQGNSAPDKSGLPSDRFSAERTGGSVSTLTIQRTQQEDSAVYLCASSLQGTAQETQYFGPGTRLLVL.

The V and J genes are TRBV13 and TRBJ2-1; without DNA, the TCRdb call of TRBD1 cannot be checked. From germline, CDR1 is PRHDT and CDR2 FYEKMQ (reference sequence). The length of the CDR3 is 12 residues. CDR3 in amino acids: CASSVLYNEQFF.

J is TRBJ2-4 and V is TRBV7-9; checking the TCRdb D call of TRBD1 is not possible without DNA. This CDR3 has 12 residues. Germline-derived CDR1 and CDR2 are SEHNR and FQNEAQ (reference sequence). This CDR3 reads CASSPIGGTKYF.

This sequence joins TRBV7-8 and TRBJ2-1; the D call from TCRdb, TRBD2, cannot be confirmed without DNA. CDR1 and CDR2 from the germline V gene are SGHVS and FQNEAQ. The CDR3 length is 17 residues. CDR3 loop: CASSLQSGYPSYNEQFF.

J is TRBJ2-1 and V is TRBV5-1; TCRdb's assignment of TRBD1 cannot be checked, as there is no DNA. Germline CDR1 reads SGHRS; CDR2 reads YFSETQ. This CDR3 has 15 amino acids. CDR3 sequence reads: CASSLAGQGYNEQFF. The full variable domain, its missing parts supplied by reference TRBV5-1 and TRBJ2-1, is KAGVTQTPRYLIKTRGQQVTLSCSPISGHRSVSWYQQTPGQGLQFLFEYFSETQRNKGNFPGRFSGRQFSNSRSEMNVSTLELGDSALYLCASSLAGQGYNEQFFGPGTRLTVL.

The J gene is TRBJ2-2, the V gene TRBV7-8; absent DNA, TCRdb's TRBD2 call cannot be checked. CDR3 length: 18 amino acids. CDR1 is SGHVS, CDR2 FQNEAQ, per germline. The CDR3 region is CASSLVDIGRANTGELFF.

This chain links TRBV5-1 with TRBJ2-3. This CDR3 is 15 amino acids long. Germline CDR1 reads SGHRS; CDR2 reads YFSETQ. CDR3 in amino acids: CASSHGGPSTDTQYF.

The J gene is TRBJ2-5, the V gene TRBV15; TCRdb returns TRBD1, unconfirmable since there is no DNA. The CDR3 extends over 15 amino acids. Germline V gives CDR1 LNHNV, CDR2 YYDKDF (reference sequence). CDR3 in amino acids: CATSRGEGGSETQYF.

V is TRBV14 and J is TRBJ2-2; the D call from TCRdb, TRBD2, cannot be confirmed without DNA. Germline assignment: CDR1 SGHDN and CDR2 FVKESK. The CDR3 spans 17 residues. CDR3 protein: CASSRGWLATNTGELFF.

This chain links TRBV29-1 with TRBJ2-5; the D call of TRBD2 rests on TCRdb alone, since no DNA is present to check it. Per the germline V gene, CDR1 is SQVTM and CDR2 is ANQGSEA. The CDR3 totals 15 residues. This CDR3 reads CSVETVARLRETQYF. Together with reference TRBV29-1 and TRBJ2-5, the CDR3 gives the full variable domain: SAVISQKPSRDICQRGTSLTIQCQVDSQVTMMFWYRQQPGQSLTLIATANQGSEATYESGFVIDKFPISRPNLTFSTLTVSNMSPEDSSIYLCSVETVARLRETQYFGPGTRLLVL.

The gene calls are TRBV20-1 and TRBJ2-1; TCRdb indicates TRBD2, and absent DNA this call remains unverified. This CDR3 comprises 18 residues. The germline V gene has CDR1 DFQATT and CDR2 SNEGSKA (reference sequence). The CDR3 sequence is CSARDLFLAGSSYNEQFF.

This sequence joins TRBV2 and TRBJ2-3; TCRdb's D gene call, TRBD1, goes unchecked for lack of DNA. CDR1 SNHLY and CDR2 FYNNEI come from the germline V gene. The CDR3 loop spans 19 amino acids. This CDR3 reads CASSVERGAAGTFTDTQYF.

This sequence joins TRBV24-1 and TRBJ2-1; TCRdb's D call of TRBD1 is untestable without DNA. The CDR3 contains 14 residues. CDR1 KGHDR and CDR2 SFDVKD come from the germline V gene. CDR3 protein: CATSDHRDNNEQFF.

This chain's CDR3 is CASSLGQGPIDSGANVLTF. The chain is built from TRBV7-3 and TRBJ2-6; as DNA is missing, the TRBD1 call by TCRdb cannot be tested. CDR1 and CDR2 from the germline V gene are SGHTA and FQGTGA. CDR3 length: 19 residues.

The CDR3: CSARSRAGGITDTQYF. V and J are TRBV20-1 and TRBJ2-3; the D call from TCRdb, TRBD2, cannot be confirmed without DNA. CDR1 DFQATT and CDR2 SNEGSKA come from the germline V gene (reference sequence). The CDR3 consists of 16 residues.